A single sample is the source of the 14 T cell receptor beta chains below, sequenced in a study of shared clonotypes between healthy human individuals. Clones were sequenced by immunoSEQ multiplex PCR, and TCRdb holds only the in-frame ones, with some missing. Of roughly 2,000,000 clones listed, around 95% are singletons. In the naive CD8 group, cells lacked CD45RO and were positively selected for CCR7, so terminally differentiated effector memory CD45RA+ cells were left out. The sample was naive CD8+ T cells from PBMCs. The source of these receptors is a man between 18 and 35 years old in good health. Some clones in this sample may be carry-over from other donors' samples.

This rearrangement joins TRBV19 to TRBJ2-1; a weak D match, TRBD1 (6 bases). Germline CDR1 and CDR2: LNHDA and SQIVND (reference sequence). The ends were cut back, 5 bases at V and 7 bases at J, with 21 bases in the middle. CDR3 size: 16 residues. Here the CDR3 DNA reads TGTGCCAGTAGTGAGACCCAGGGGACCCTTCGAAATGAGCAGTTCTTC. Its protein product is CASSETQGTLRNEQFF.

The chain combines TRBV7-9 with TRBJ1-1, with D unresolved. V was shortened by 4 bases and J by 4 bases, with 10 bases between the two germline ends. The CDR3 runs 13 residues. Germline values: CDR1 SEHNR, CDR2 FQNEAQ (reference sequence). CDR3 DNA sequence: TGTGCCAGCAGCTCCAAGCCAGGCACTGAAGCTTTCTTT. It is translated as CASSSKPGTEAFF.

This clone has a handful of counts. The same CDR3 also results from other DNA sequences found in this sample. This CDR3 reads CASSGRGSSYEQYF. CDR3 bases: TGTGCCAGCAGTGGCCGGGGCAGCTCCTACGAGCAGTACTTC. The chain is built from TRBV6-1 and TRBJ2-7; either TRBD1 or TRBD2 may supply D (5 bases each). This CDR3 comprises 14 residues. V was pared by 4 bases and J by 0 bases, with 10 bases between. Germline V gives CDR1 MNHNS, CDR2 SASEGT.

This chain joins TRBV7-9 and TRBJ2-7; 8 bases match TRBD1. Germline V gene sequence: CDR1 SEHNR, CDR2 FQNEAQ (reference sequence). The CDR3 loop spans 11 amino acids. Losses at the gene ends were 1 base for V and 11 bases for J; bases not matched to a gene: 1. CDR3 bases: TGTGCCAGCAGCTTAGGGACAGGGAAGTACTTC. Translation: CASSLGTGKYF.

CDR3 loop: CASSLYGDAYEQYF. CDR3 nucleotide sequence: TGTGCCAGCAGCTTGTACGGGGACGCCTACGAGCAGTACTTC. The V and J genes are TRBV5-5 and TRBJ2-7; D is possibly TRBD1 or TRBD2 (5 bases each). This CDR3 contains 14 residues. CDR1 is SGHKS, CDR2 YYEKEE, per germline (reference sequence). Trimming took 1 base from V and 2 from J, leaving 10 bases between them. The full variable domain, with the rest looked up from reference TRBV5-5 and TRBJ2-7, is DAGVTQSPTHLIKTRGQQVTLRCSPISGHKSVSWYQQVLGQGPQFIFQYYEKEERGRGNFPDRFSARQFPNYSSELNVNALLLGDSALYLCASSLYGDAYEQYFGPGTRLTVT.

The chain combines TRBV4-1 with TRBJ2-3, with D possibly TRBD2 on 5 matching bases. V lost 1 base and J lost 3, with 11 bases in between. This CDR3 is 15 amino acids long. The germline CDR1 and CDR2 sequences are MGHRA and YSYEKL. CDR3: CASSQVGRSTDTQYF. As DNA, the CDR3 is TGCGCCAGCAGCCAAGTAGGGAGATCGACAGATACGCAGTATTTT.

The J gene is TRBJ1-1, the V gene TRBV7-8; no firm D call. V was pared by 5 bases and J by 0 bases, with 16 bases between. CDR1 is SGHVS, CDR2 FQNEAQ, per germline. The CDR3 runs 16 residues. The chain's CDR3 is CASSRPRLGMNTEAFF. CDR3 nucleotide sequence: TGTGCCAGCAGCCGCCCCCGGTTGGGCATGAACACTGAAGCTTTCTTT. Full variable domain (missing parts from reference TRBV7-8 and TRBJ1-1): GAGVSQSPRYKVAKRGQDVALRCDPISGHVSLFWYQQALGQGPEFLTYFQNEAQLDKSGLPSDRFFAERPEGSVSTLKIQRTQQEDSAVYLCASSRPRLGMNTEAFFGQGTRLTVV.

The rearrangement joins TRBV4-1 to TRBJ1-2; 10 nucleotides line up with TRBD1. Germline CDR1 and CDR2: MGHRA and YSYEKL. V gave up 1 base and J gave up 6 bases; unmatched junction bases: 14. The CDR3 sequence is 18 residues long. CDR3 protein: CASSQATVWGQGLDGYTF. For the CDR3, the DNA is TGCGCCAGCAGCCAAGCAACAGTATGGGGACAGGGGCTAGATGGCTACACCTTC.

CDR3 in DNA: TGCGCCAGCAGCCCTGGGCCCGGTTCGAACACCGGGGAGCTGTTTTTT. This sequence encodes CASSPGPGSNTGELFF. The chain couples TRBV4-3 to TRBJ2-2; D is ambiguous. This CDR3 is 16 amino acids long. V was clipped by 4 bases and J by 0 bases, with 12 bases between them. Germline CDR1 LGHNA, CDR2 YSLEER.

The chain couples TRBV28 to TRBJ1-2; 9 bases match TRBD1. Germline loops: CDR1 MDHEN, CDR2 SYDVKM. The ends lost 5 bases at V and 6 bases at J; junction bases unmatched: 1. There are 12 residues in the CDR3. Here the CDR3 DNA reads TGTGCCAGCAGTCGGACAGGGGATGGCTACACCTTC. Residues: CASSRTGDGYTF.

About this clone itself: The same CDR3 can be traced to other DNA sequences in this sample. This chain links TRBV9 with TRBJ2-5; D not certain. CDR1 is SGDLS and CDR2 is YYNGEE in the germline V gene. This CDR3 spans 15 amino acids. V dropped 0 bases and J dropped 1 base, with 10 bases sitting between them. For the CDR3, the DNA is TGTGCCAGCAGCGTAGCGGGCGGACCCCAAGAGACCCAGTACTTC. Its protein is CASSVAGGPQETQYF.

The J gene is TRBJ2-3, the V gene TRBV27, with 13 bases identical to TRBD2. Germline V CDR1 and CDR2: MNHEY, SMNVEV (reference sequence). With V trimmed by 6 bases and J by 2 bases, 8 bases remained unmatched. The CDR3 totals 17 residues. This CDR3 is CASSPRGTSGVTDTQYF. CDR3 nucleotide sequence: TGTGCCAGCAGCCCAAGGGGGACTAGCGGGGTCACAGATACGCAGTATTTT.

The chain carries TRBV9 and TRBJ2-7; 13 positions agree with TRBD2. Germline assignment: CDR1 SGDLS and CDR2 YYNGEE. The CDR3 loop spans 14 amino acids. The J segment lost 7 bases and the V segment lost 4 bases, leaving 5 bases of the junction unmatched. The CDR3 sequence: CASSPRTSGSEQYF. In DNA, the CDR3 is TGTGCCAGCAGCCCAAGGACTAGCGGGAGTGAGCAGTACTTC.

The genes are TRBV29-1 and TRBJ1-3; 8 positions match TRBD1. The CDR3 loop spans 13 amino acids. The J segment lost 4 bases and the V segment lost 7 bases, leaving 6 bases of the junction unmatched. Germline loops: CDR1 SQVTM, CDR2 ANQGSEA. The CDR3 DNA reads TGCAGCGCCATGACAGGGGACGGAAACACCATATATTTT. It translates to CSAMTGDGNTIYF.